The next 21 T cell receptor beta chains were all read from a single sample in a study of T cell responses to AZD1222 COVID-19 vaccine. Profiled with immunoSEQ multiplex PCR; TCRdb holds only in-frame clones, not every one. This table has some 100,000 clones, roughly 86% appearing once. This specimen was peripheral blood, taken 28 days after the second AZD1222 dose. These receptors were collected from an adult who received the AZD1222 COVID-19 vaccine.

The rearrangement joins TRBV10-3 to TRBJ1-6, with D unresolved. Germline V gene sequence: CDR1 ENHRY, CDR2 SYGVKD. V lost 8 bases and J 9 bases, leaving 20 bases between the germline ends. The CDR3 covers 15 residues. This chain's CDR3 is CAISRTGYEGSPLHF. The CDR3 region has the DNA TGTGCCATCTCAAGAACGGGGTACGAGGGTTCACCCCTCCACTTT.

The genes are TRBV30 and TRBJ1-6, with D uncertain. The CDR3 consists of 14 residues. The germline V and J ends were trimmed by 3 bases and 9 bases, with 15 bases remaining between them. Looked up from germline, CDR1 is GTSNPN and CDR2 is SVGIG (reference sequence). The DNA of the CDR3 is TGTGCCTGGAGCGGAATCGTCTTGAGTTCACCCCTCCACTTT. Translation gives CAWSGIVLSSPLHF.

V gene TRBV4-3 combines with J gene TRBJ2-1, with D uncertain. The length of the CDR3 is 15 residues. The V end was cut by 5 bases, the J end by 1 base, with 12 bases between. CDR1 and CDR2 (germline): LGHNA, YSLEER. The CDR3 DNA follows: TGCGCCAGCAGCTACTCGGCGGAGTCCTACAATGAGCAGTTCTTC. Its translation is CASSYSAESYNEQFF.

This chain's CDR3 is CATAEGQAYQPQHF. CDR3 nucleotide sequence: TGTGCCACCGCCGAGGGGCAGGCTTATCAGCCCCAGCATTTT. This chain uses TRBV15 with TRBJ1-5; D perhaps matches TRBD1 (5 bases). Trimming cost V 8 bases and J 5 bases, with 16 bases left between them. There are 14 residues in the CDR3. Germline V gene sequence: CDR1 LNHNV, CDR2 YYDKDF (reference sequence).

This clone has just one count. CDR3 protein: CASSSTAEEAGNEQFF. The DNA for the CDR3 is TGTGCCAGCAGCTCTACAGCGGAGGAGGCGGGCAATGAGCAGTTCTTC. The chain employs TRBV11-2 and TRBJ2-1; TRBD2 might be the D (5 bases). Germline V lookup: CDR1 SGHAT, CDR2 FQNNGV. CDR3 length: 16 amino acids. V lost 4 bases to trimming and J lost 6 bases, with 19 bases between them.

This clone was recorded once. The chain uses TRBV27 and TRBJ2-1; TRBD2 aligns across 7 bases. This CDR3 has 15 amino acids. V lost 6 bases, J lost 5 bases, and 10 bases stayed unmatched. Looked up from germline, CDR1 is MNHEY and CDR2 is SMNVEV (reference sequence). The CDR3 protein is CASSQTSRKDNEQFF. The CDR3 DNA reads as TGTGCCAGCAGCCAGACTAGCCGCAAAGACAATGAGCAGTTCTTC.

The CDR3 sequence: CASSQGLGRDSPLHF. The DNA for the CDR3 is TGTGCCAGCAGCCAAGGGCTGGGAAGAGATTCACCCCTCCACTTT. V gene TRBV3-1 (or the pseudogene TRBV3-2) combines with J gene TRBJ1-6; unclear D gene. CDR3 length: 15 residues. In germline, CDR1 is LGHDT, CDR2 YNNKEL (reference sequence). Trimming removed 1 base at V and 8 bases at J, with 12 bases between.

This clone appeared a single time. The chain joins TRBV7-6 to TRBJ1-1; no reliable D call. Trimming took off 3 bases at V and 1 base at J, with 9 bases between the two ends. The V gene's germline CDR1 is SGHVS and CDR2 FNYEAQ. The CDR3 sequence is 14 residues long. In nucleotides, the CDR3 is TGTGCCAGCAGCTTGGGTTGGTCGAACACTGAAGCTTTCTTT. Its protein product is CASSLGWSNTEAFF.

The gene calls are TRBV5-8 and TRBJ2-2, with a possible D match to TRBD2 (5 bases). This CDR3 has 15 residues. V lost 0 bases and J lost 4, with 10 bases in between. Germline CDR1 reads SGHTS; CDR2 reads YDEGEE. The CDR3 loop reads CASSLVVASTGELFF. The DNA of the CDR3 is TGTGCCAGCAGCTTGGTTGTAGCGTCCACCGGGGAGCTGTTTTTT.

This chain uses TRBV5-6 with TRBJ1-2; no clear D gene. The germline V gene encodes CDR1 SGHDT and CDR2 YYEEEE. Trimming pared 1 base from V and 8 bases from J, leaving 15 bases between. The CDR3 consists of 14 residues. CDR3 sequence reads: CASSLSAAMEGYTF. The DNA for the CDR3 is TGTGCCAGCAGCTTGAGTGCAGCTATGGAGGGCTACACCTTC.

The chain employs TRBV3-1 (or the pseudogene TRBV3-2) and TRBJ1-1; D gene ambiguous. CDR1 and CDR2 from the germline V gene are LGHDT and YNNKEL (reference sequence). Trimming left V 5 bases short and J 2 bases short, with 21 bases between. This CDR3 is built from 17 residues. The CDR3 nucleotides read TGTGCCAGCAGCGGGCGTGTGGGGATTCACTTCAACACTGAAGCTTTCTTT. The encoded protein is CASSGRVGIHFNTEAFF.

The gene calls are TRBV2 and TRBJ2-7, with TRBD1 identical over 8 bases. Per the germline V gene, CDR1 is SNHLY and CDR2 is FYNNEI. This CDR3 region has 19 residues. After removal of 7 bases from V and 2 bases from J, the junction contained 22 bases not matched to a gene. The CDR3 here is CASIGQGINSFGRTYEQYF. The CDR3 DNA follows: TGTGCCAGCATAGGACAGGGAATAAACTCTTTCGGAAGGACCTACGAGCAGTACTTC.

The chain employs TRBV18 and TRBJ1-6; D remains unclear. The CDR3 contains 15 residues. Germline V gene data show CDR1 as KGHSH and CDR2 as LQKENI. With 2 bases removed from V and 0 bases from J, the gap between germline ends came to 5 bases. The CDR3 sequence: CASSPASSYNSPLHF. As DNA, the CDR3 is TGTGCCAGCTCACCAGCGAGCTCCTATAATTCACCCCTCCACTTT. Full variable domain (missing parts from reference TRBV18 and TRBJ1-6): NAGVMQNPRHLVRRRGQEARLRCSPMKGHSHVYWYRQLPEEGLKFMVYLQKENIIDESGMPKERFSAEFPKEGPSILRIQQVVRGDSAAYFCASSPASSYNSPLHFGNGTRLTVT.

This clone was observed a handful of times. The V and J genes are TRBV19 and TRBJ2-3; D is possibly TRBD1 (5 bases). Trimming removed 4 bases from V and 8 bases from J, with 10 bases in between. Germline V CDR1 and CDR2: LNHDA, SQIVND (reference sequence). This CDR3 contains 12 residues. This CDR3 is CASSRARGTQYF. CDR3 nucleotides: TGTGCCAGTAGTAGGGCTAGGGGTACGCAGTATTTT.

The V gene is TRBV6-2 or TRBV6-3, the J gene TRBJ1-2; D gene uncertain. The germline gives CDR1 MNHEY, CDR2 SVGEGT. Deletions cut 6 bases from V and 8 bases from J, with 16 bases between. The CDR3 spans 13 residues. The CDR3 DNA is TGTGCCAGCAGCCAGGACCGAAAAGGGGGCTACACCTTC. As protein: CASSQDRKGGYTF.

V and J are TRBV5-1 and TRBJ2-2; perhaps TRBD1 as D (6 bases). Trimming removed 8 bases from V and 2 bases from J, with 16 bases in between. This CDR3 comprises 15 residues. Germline CDR1 and CDR2: SGHRS and YFSETQ. The CDR3, as DNA: TGCGCCAGTTATTCAGGGGTCGGTAACACCGGGGAGCTGTTTTTT. Amino acids: CASYSGVGNTGELFF.

V usage is TRBV4-1 and J usage is TRBJ1-3, with 9 bases matching TRBD1. CDR3 size: 18 residues. Germline values: CDR1 MGHRA, CDR2 YSYEKL. Trimming removed 3 bases from V and 2 bases from J; junction bases left unmatched: 11. The DNA of the CDR3 is TGCGCCAGCAGCCAGGATTACAGGGGGCCTAGCGCTGGAAACACCATATATTTT. Its translation: CASSQDYRGPSAGNTIYF.

CDR3: CASGENEQFF. CDR3 bases: TGTGCCAGCGGCGAGAATGAGCAGTTCTTC. The rearrangement uses TRBV12-3 or TRBV12-4 and TRBJ2-1, with D hard to call. There are 10 residues in the CDR3. V gave up 8 bases and J gave up 7 bases, with 6 bases separating them.

V usage is TRBV7-9 and J usage is TRBJ1-2, with D perhaps TRBD1 (6 bases). Germline V gene data show CDR1 as SEHNR and CDR2 as FQNEAQ (reference sequence). Trimming stripped 3 bases from V and 8 bases from J, with 13 bases between. This CDR3 has 13 residues. The CDR3 nucleotides read TGTGCCAGCAGCTTCCTACAGGGAGGGGGCTACACCTTC. Translating it yields CASSFLQGGGYTF.

This clone showed up just once. The rearrangement links TRBV2 to TRBJ2-2, with 10 bases aligning to TRBD2. The V and J ends lost 8 bases and 5 bases, in that order; junction bases with no gene match: 5. CDR3 length: 14 amino acids. The germline V gene has CDR1 SNHLY and CDR2 FYNNEI. The CDR3, as DNA: TGTGCCAGCCACCTAGCGGGAGAGACCGGGGAGCTGTTTTTT. As protein: CASHLAGETGELFF.

A single count supports this clone. This chain links TRBV19 with TRBJ2-2; D unresolved. The CDR3 totals 15 residues. V was shortened by 3 bases and J by 4 bases, with 12 bases between the two germline ends. Germline CDR1 LNHDA, CDR2 SQIVND (reference sequence). The CDR3 bases are TGTGCCAGTAGTATTGGTGGGTCAGGCACCGGGGAGCTGTTTTTT. Amino acid sequence: CASSIGGSGTGELFF.